What follows are 29 T cell receptor beta chains derived from one specimen sequenced in a study of early T cells in non-severe SARS-CoV-2 infection. TCRdb passed the 5' RACE reads through MiXCR, listing each CDR3 protein once. The sample yields about 81,000 distinct CDR3 sequences, about 6% seen once. The sample comprised whole blood. The origin of the receptors is an adult who was a healthcare worker with PCR-confirmed SARS-CoV-2 infection or an uninfected control (not recorded which).

This clonotype was seen a handful of times. V usage is TRBV12-3 or TRBV12-4 and J usage is TRBJ2-3; either TRBD1 or TRBD2 may fit D (6 bases each). The V end lost 2 bases, the J end lost 1 base, and 10 bases lay between the germline ends. The CDR3 extends over 15 amino acids. The CDR3 region is CASSLRRGGTDTQYF. DNA of the CDR3: TGTGCCAGCAGTTTAAGAAGGGGGGGCACAGATACGCAGTATTTT.

This clonotype was seen only a few times. The chain couples TRBV6-1 to TRBJ2-3; the D is unclear. The V gene lost 4 bases and the J gene lost 5 bases, with 4 bases spanning the gap. The CDR3 spans 11 residues. CDR1 and CDR2 from the germline V gene are MNHNS and SASEGT. The CDR3 protein is CASSGLDTQYF. CDR3 bases: TGTGCCAGCAGTGGGTTAGATACGCAGTATTTT.

The V call is TRBV5-1, the J call TRBJ1-1; perhaps TRBD1 as D (5 bases). This CDR3 comprises 14 residues. Germline CDR1 SGHRS, CDR2 YFSETQ. Deletions cut 0 bases from V and 3 bases from J, with 9 bases between. The CDR3 nucleotides read TGCGCCAGCAGCTTGGGGGGCAAGGACACTGAAGCTTTCTTT. It yields the protein CASSLGGKDTEAFF.

This clonotype appeared many times. The gene calls are TRBV11-3 and TRBJ2-1; D is unclear. The germline CDR1 and CDR2 sequences are SGHNT and YENEEA. V was pared by 0 bases and J by 6 bases, with 6 bases between. The CDR3 spans 13 residues. The CDR3 spells CASSLDFPNEQFF. CDR3 nucleotide sequence: TGTGCCAGCAGCTTAGATTTCCCCAATGAGCAGTTCTTC.

This chain connects TRBV7-2 to TRBJ2-5; D is unresolved. The CDR3 is made up of 13 amino acids. Trimming stripped 3 bases from V and 4 bases from J, with 9 bases between. Germline assignment: CDR1 SGHTA and CDR2 FQGNSA. The CDR3 DNA follows: TGTGCCAGCAGCTTTAGTCGAACAGAGACCCAGTACTTC. This gives the protein CASSFSRTETQYF. Based on the CDR3 plus reference TRBV7-2 and TRBJ2-5, the full variable domain is GAGVSQSPSNKVTEKGKDVELRCDPISGHTALYWYRQSLGQGLEFLIYFQGNSAPDKSGLPSDRFSAERTGGSVSTLTIQRTQQEDSAVYLCASSFSRTETQYFGPGTRLLVL.

In its sample, this clonotype was seen a few times. The rearrangement links TRBV7-9 to TRBJ1-2, with D possibly being TRBD1 (5 bases). The V and J ends lost 2 bases and 10 bases respectively, with 11 bases between them. The germline V gene has CDR1 SEHNR and CDR2 FQNEAQ (reference sequence). This CDR3 contains 12 residues. This chain's CDR3 is CASSLWETVYTF. Here the CDR3 DNA reads TGTGCCAGCAGCTTATGGGAGACAGTCTACACCTTC.

V and J are TRBV3-1 and TRBJ1-1; tentative D call: TRBD1 (5 bases). V lost 7 bases, J lost 4 bases, and 7 bases lay in between. This CDR3 region has 11 residues. Germline V CDR1 and CDR2: LGHDT, YNNKEL (reference sequence). The CDR3 protein is CASIGGTEAFF. In DNA form, the CDR3 reads TGTGCCAGCATTGGGGGCACTGAAGCTTTCTTT.

V gene TRBV4-2 combines with J gene TRBJ1-6; TRBD1 matches at 7 bases. CDR1 LGHNA and CDR2 YNFKEQ come from the germline V gene. The V and J ends lost 7 bases and 5 bases, in that order; junction bases with no gene match: 8. This CDR3 has 15 residues. CDR3 sequence: CASTPRDSDNSPLHF. As DNA, the CDR3 is TGTGCCAGCACCCCACGGGACAGTGATAATTCACCCCTCCACTTT.

On this clonotype: A much larger clone lies a single base off, so this may be a read error. The V gene is TRBV28, the J gene TRBJ2-7; 9 positions agree with TRBD1. CDR1 is MDHEN, CDR2 SYDVKM, per germline. The CDR3 runs to 15 residues. CDR3 DNA sequence: TGTACCAGCAGTTCAAACAGGGGGCGTAGTGGCGAGCAGTACTTC. This translates into CTSSSNRGRSGEQYF.

This clonotype was seen at least ten times. The genes are TRBV7-2 and TRBJ2-3; D gene uncertain. Trimming removed 5 bases from V and 5 bases from J, with 8 bases in between. Germline assignment: CDR1 SGHTA and CDR2 FQGNSA. The CDR3 consists of 12 residues. CDR3 nucleotide sequence: TGTGCCAGCAGCGTCACGAGAGATACGCAGTATTTT. It codes for CASSVTRDTQYF.

This clonotype was detected ten times or more. V usage is TRBV12-3 or TRBV12-4 and J usage is TRBJ1-1; D is unclear. The V end was cut by 6 bases, the J end by 6 bases, with 17 bases between. CDR3 size: 14 residues. CDR3 coding DNA: TGTGCCAGCAGCTTCTCCCCCCGAACAGCTGAAGCTTTCTTT. Amino acids: CASSFSPRTAEAFF.

CDR3 in amino acids: CASSLGTGALNTEAFF. The CDR3 coding sequence is TGTGCCAGCAGCTTGGGAACAGGGGCCCTAAACACTGAAGCTTTCTTT. This chain connects TRBV5-8 to TRBJ1-1, with 7 bases matching TRBD1. The CDR3 runs to 16 residues. Germline V gene sequence: CDR1 SGHTS, CDR2 YDEGEE. Unmatched junction bases numbered 7, after V lost 0 bases and J lost 2 bases. Looking up the rest from reference TRBV5-8 and TRBJ1-1 gives the full variable domain: EAGVTQSPTHLIKTRGQQATLRCSPISGHTSVYWYQQALGLGLQFLLWYDEGEERNRGNFPPRFSGRQFPNYSSELNVNALELEDSALYLCASSLGTGALNTEAFFGQGTRLTVV.

The chain couples TRBV6-2 or TRBV6-3 to TRBJ2-1; TRBD1 matches 8 bases. CDR3 length equals 13 residues. Looked up from germline, CDR1 is MNHEY and CDR2 is SVGEGT. J gave up 7 bases and V 10 bases, and 9 bases lay outside the gene matches. The CDR3 reads CATGQGTGNEQFF. As DNA, the CDR3 is TGTGCCACCGGACAGGGAACTGGAAATGAGCAGTTCTTC.

The chain combines TRBV12-5 with TRBJ1-1; D is possibly TRBD1 (5 bases). V was clipped by 6 bases and J by 4 bases, with 18 bases between them. The germline V gene encodes CDR1 LGHNT and CDR2 FRNRAP. This CDR3 has 15 residues. CDR3 amino acids: CASGPSGRQTTEAFF. As DNA, the CDR3 is TGTGCTAGTGGCCCCTCGGGACGGCAGACCACTGAAGCTTTCTTT.

The chain uses TRBV11-2 and TRBJ1-2; D remains unclear. The CDR3 totals 14 residues. Trimming stripped 2 bases from V and 0 bases from J, with 7 bases between. In germline, CDR1 is SGHAT, CDR2 FQNNGV. CDR3 bases: TGTGCCAGCAGCTTATCCGCAGCTAACTATGGCTACACCTTC. It translates to CASSLSAANYGYTF.

In this sample, this clonotype turned up many times. The chain joins TRBV19 to TRBJ2-3; TRBD1 agrees at 7 bases. This CDR3 spans 13 amino acids. CDR1 is LNHDA, CDR2 SQIVND, per germline (reference sequence). V gave up 0 bases and J gave up 10 bases; unmatched junction bases: 4. CDR3 residues: CASSIDLRGPQYF. CDR3 bases: TGTGCCAGTAGTATAGATCTAAGGGGGCCGCAGTATTTT.

This clonotype was recorded at least ten times. The V call is TRBV3-1, the J call TRBJ2-1; 12 bases fit TRBD2. The CDR3 loop spans 15 amino acids. After removal of 4 bases from V and 9 bases from J, the junction contained 7 bases not matched to a gene. CDR1 LGHDT and CDR2 YNNKEL come from the germline V gene (reference sequence). This CDR3 is CASSRSSGRAGEQFF. The DNA of the CDR3 is TGTGCCAGCAGCCGCTCTAGCGGGAGGGCCGGTGAGCAGTTCTTC.

This clonotype appeared many times. V usage is TRBV20-1 and J usage is TRBJ2-1; D may be TRBD2 (5 bases). Trimming removed 6 bases from V and 1 base from J, with 13 bases in between. This CDR3 is 14 amino acids long. CDR1 and CDR2 (germline): DFQATT, SNEGSKA (reference sequence). The CDR3 loop reads CSARSWRSYNEQFF. CDR3 sequence (DNA): TGCAGTGCAAGAAGCTGGAGGTCCTACAATGAGCAGTTCTTC.

The chain carries TRBV7-7 and TRBJ2-2; a weak D match, TRBD1 (5 bases). CDR3 length equals 15 residues. V was cut by 5 bases and J by 6 bases, with 16 bases left in between. Germline CDR1 SSHAT, CDR2 FNYEAQ (reference sequence). CDR3 region: CASSQGRIEAGELFF. In DNA form, the CDR3 reads TGTGCCAGCAGCCAGGGCAGAATTGAGGCCGGGGAGCTGTTTTTT.

The sample holds a few counts of this clonotype. The genes are TRBV3-1 and TRBJ2-7; D may be TRBD1 or TRBD2 (5 bases each). The CDR3 loop spans 11 amino acids. Deletions cut 3 bases from V and 9 bases from J, with 9 bases between. The germline CDR1 and CDR2 sequences are LGHDT and YNNKEL (reference sequence). The CDR3 spells CASSQSGRQYF. The CDR3 coding sequence is TGTGCCAGCAGCCAGTCAGGGAGGCAGTACTTC.

This clonotype was found a few times. A much larger clone sits a single nucleotide away, making a read error possible. This chain uses TRBV6-5 with TRBJ2-5, with unresolved D. The germline V gene has CDR1 MNHEY and CDR2 SVGAGI. The CDR3 extends over 13 amino acids. The CDR3 DNA reads as TGTGCCGGCAGTTACTCGAGCCCCAAGACCCAGTACTTC. This sequence encodes CAGSYSSPKTQYF.

This clonotype has more than one count but fewer than ten. The rearrangement joins TRBV6-5 to TRBJ2-3; no clear D. The CDR3 loop spans 14 amino acids. Trimming pared 2 bases from V and 6 bases from J, leaving 12 bases between. Germline lookup yields CDR1 MNHEY and CDR2 SVGAGI. CDR3 in amino acids: CASSYDGPEDTQYF. DNA for the CDR3: TGTGCCAGCAGTTACGACGGCCCGGAGGATACGCAGTATTTT.

This clonotype was recorded many times. J is TRBJ1-5 and V is TRBV12-3 or TRBV12-4, with 7 positions matching TRBD1. This CDR3 is 15 amino acids long. J gave up 7 bases and V 5 bases, and 11 bases lay outside the gene matches. In DNA form, the CDR3 reads TGTGCCAGCAGTCCAAAGACAGGGCTTACCCAGCCCCAGCATTTT. Encoded protein: CASSPKTGLTQPQHF.

The CDR3 sequence is CASTDRVNTGELFF. CDR3 sequence (DNA): TGTGCCAGTACGGACAGGGTAAACACCGGGGAGCTGTTTTTT. The V gene is TRBV2, the J gene TRBJ2-2; the match to TRBD1 covers 8 bases. The CDR3 consists of 14 residues. CDR1 and CDR2 from the germline V gene are SNHLY and FYNNEI. V lost 9 bases, J lost 2 bases, and 5 bases stayed unmatched. The full variable domain, completed using reference TRBV2 and TRBJ2-2, is EPEVTQTPSHQVTQMGQEVILRCVPISNHLYFYWYRQILGQKVEFLVSFYNNEISEKSEIFDDQFSVERPDGSNFTLKIRSTKLEDSAMYFCASTDRVNTGELFFGEGSRLTVL.

This clonotype was recorded many times. The chain is built from TRBV15 and TRBJ1-6, with a tentative D call TRBD1 (5 bases). The CDR3 totals 13 residues. CDR1 and CDR2 (germline): LNHNV, YYDKDF (reference sequence). V lost 2 bases to trimming and J lost 10 bases, with 9 bases between them. The CDR3 here is CATSRSRESPLHF. The DNA for the CDR3 is TGTGCCACCAGCAGAAGCAGGGAGTCACCCCTCCACTTT.

This clonotype was counted ten times or more. The chain links TRBV30 to TRBJ1-2; 9 positions agree with TRBD1. Germline values: CDR1 GTSNPN, CDR2 SVGIG (reference sequence). The CDR3 consists of 14 residues. V lost 3 bases, J lost 4 bases, and 6 bases stayed unmatched. CDR3 protein: CAWRTGGVIYGYTF. The DNA of the CDR3 is TGTGCCTGGAGAACAGGGGGCGTCATCTATGGCTACACCTTC.

This clonotype was recorded many times. The chain carries TRBV20-1 and TRBJ2-5; D is unclear. V dropped 5 bases and J dropped 5 bases, with 24 bases sitting between them. The CDR3 runs 16 residues. From germline, CDR1 is DFQATT and CDR2 SNEGSKA (reference sequence). Written as DNA, the CDR3 is TGCAGTGCTGGCTTAAACCGCCCAAACTTTATGGAGACCCAGTACTTC. Residues: CSAGLNRPNFMETQYF.

This clonotype was counted many times. The CDR3 loop reads CASSLEVFVGTEAFF. As DNA, the CDR3 is TGTGCCAGCAGCCTAGAGGTTTTCGTGGGGACTGAAGCTTTCTTT. The chain couples TRBV7-2 to TRBJ1-1; no firm D call. CDR1 and CDR2 (germline): SGHTA, FQGNSA. V lost 5 bases and J lost 5, with 18 bases in between. This CDR3 spans 15 amino acids.

This clonotype has a count of ten or more. The chain's CDR3 is CASSQDPRLNTEAFF. The CDR3 DNA reads TGCGCCAGCAGCCAAGATCCCAGGTTGAACACTGAAGCTTTCTTT. The rearrangement uses TRBV4-3 and TRBJ1-1; D is undetermined. V lost 0 bases, J lost 0 bases, and 8 bases lay in between. CDR3 length equals 15 residues. The germline CDR1 and CDR2 sequences are LGHNA and YSLEER.